A single T cell receptor (beta chain) is shown here with its context. The antigen is unknown. The V segment lost 4 bases and the J segment 6 bases; nucleotides outside the gene matches: 12. The CDR3 runs to 16 residues. In germline, CDR1 is MNHEY, CDR2 SVGAGI. These data originate in a study of T-cell memory formation after mild COVID-19. Broader study findings: Whereas later expanders leaned CD4+, clones contracting day 15 to 85 showed a balanced CD4/CD8 makeup. Memory sampled before infection contained some responding clones, suggesting cross-reactive memory joined. The SARS-CoV-2 specificity of second-wave clones reaching peak at day 37 remained unverified.

TCR alpha and TCR beta cDNA libraries carrying sample barcodes and UMIs were produced by 5'RACE using constant-segment primers. TCRdb independently ran MiXCR on the 5' RACE reads; one entry per CDR3 protein. The sample includes around 130,000 distinct CDR3 sequences, 11% to 15% of them seen just once. This receptor was identified in an adult woman who had mild COVID-19 (a few samples of this study predate the infection). Cell type and time point are not known. The chain combines TRBV6-5 with TRBJ1-5, with 7 nucleotides matching TRBD1. The sample taken for sequencing was PBMCs or a T cell subset sorted from them (not recorded which). The CDR3 DNA is TGTGCCAGCAGTTTAGGACCGACAGGGAAGGGTCAGCCCCAGCATTTT. Protein product: CASSLGPTGKGQPQHF.